This TCR beta chain was retrieved from a study of T cells in Graves' hyperthyroidism and ophthalmopathy. Trimming stripped 7 bases from V and 1 base from J, with 17 bases between. Per germline, CDR1 MNHNS and CDR2 SASEGT. The length of the CDR3 is 15 residues. Amplification of TCR beta CDR3 regions used RNA as the template. The study used the HTBI primer set for a first-round RT-PCR of the TCR CDR3. In TCRdb, the multiplex PCR reads were re-called with MiXCR into one record per CDR3 protein. The repertoire holds over 500,000 distinct CDR3 sequences, 16% seen once, with over 25% in the top ten. For the diagnoses, clinical symptoms, serum thyroxine and TRAb, thyroid ultrasound and orbital computed tomography were used. This clonotype occurred a few times.

Sample: blood. V is TRBV6-1 and J is TRBJ2-7; D perhaps matches TRBD1 (6 bases). The receptor was isolated from a woman aged 25-40 years with Graves' ophthalmopathy. This chain's CDR3 is CASTSAGVISYEQYF. CDR3 bases: TGTGCCAGCACCTCGGCAGGGGTGATTTCCTACGAGCAGTACTTC.